One sample yielded the 9 T cell receptor beta chains listed below, sequenced in a study of patients and donors after allogeneic stem cell transplantation. TCRdb re-called the RT-PCR reads through MiXCR, storing one row per CDR3 protein. The data hold approximately 200,000 distinct CDR3 sequences, with 12% to 15% observed a single time. Sequencing input: blood, either unsorted or a sorted T cell fraction (not recorded which). These receptors were obtained from a human donor who was either an allogeneic HSCT recipient or a stem cell or donor lymphocyte infusion donor (not recorded which). It is not recorded whose cells these are; they may come from a transplant donor.

This clonotype was picked up a small number of times. This rearrangement joins TRBV2 to TRBJ2-7; D is unresolved. Germline V gene sequence: CDR1 SNHLY, CDR2 FYNNEI. This CDR3 spans 11 amino acids. The germline V and J ends were trimmed by 10 bases and 4 bases, with 11 bases remaining between them. The CDR3 DNA reads TGTGCCAAGGGAACAGTATACGAGCAGTACTTC. Encoded protein: CAKGTVYEQYF. The full variable domain, rest sourced from reference TRBV2 and TRBJ2-7, is EPEVTQTPSHQVTQMGQEVILRCVPISNHLYFYWYRQILGQKVEFLVSFYNNEISEKSEIFDDQFSVERPDGSNFTLKIRSTKLEDSAMYFCAKGTVYEQYFGPGTRLTVT.

This clonotype was counted at least ten times. This sequence joins TRBV5-1 and TRBJ1-6, with D possibly being TRBD1 (6 bases). Trimming cost V 1 base and J 4 bases, with 6 bases left between them. Germline V gene lookup returns CDR1 SGHRS and CDR2 YFSETQ. CDR3 length: 14 residues. The CDR3 sequence: CASSLTGYNSPLHF. CDR3 DNA sequence: TGCGCCAGCAGCTTGACAGGGTATAATTCACCCCTCCACTTT.

Ten or more counts support this clonotype. This chain uses TRBV10-3 with TRBJ2-1; 10 bases are shared with TRBD2. Trimming took 7 bases from V and 10 from J; bases not matched to a gene: 16. This CDR3 contains 16 residues. CDR1 is ENHRY and CDR2 is SYGVKD in the germline V gene. The CDR3 reads CAITPHVTSGIDEQFF. CDR3 DNA sequence: TGTGCCATCACCCCCCACGTTACTAGCGGGATTGACGAGCAGTTCTTC.

The chain recombines TRBV7-2 with TRBJ2-4; no reliable D call. Germline CDR1 is SGHTA and CDR2 is FQGNSA. V shed 6 bases and J shed 9 bases, with 18 bases lying between them. This CDR3 has 14 amino acids. The CDR3 DNA reads TGTGCCAGCAGTCCATCGGCCCTGAAGGGCATTCAGTACTTC. Translating it yields CASSPSALKGIQYF. Full variable domain (outside the CDR3, taken from reference TRBV7-2 and TRBJ2-4): GAGVSQSPSNKVTEKGKDVELRCDPISGHTALYWYRQSLGQGLEFLIYFQGNSAPDKSGLPSDRFSAERTGGSVSTLTIQRTQQEDSAVYLCASSPSALKGIQYFGAGTRLSVL.

This clonotype was seen at least ten times. This chain's CDR3 is CASSRQGRGYTGELFF. Here the CDR3 DNA reads TGTGCCAGCAGCCGCCAGGGCCGGGGGTACACCGGGGAGCTGTTTTTT. The chain couples TRBV14 to TRBJ2-2; TRBD2 might be the D (6 bases). The V end was cut by 4 bases, the J end by 3 bases, with 15 bases between. The germline V gene has CDR1 SGHDN and CDR2 FVKESK. This CDR3 has 16 residues.

The CDR3 DNA is TGTGCCAGCAGGCCCAGGGTGAATTCACCCCTCCACTTT. Its translation: CASRPRVNSPLHF. This sequence joins TRBV7-2 and TRBJ1-6; the D gene is possibly TRBD1 (5 bases). The CDR3 extends over 13 amino acids. V lost 6 bases to trimming and J lost 7 bases, with 10 bases between them. Germline V gene data show CDR1 as SGHTA and CDR2 as FQGNSA.

This clonotype was counted a few times. V usage is TRBV5-6 and J usage is TRBJ2-7; TRBD1 agrees at 9 bases. From germline, CDR1 is SGHDT and CDR2 YYEEEE. CDR3 length equals 16 residues. V lost 5 bases, J lost 1 base, and 10 bases stayed unmatched. CDR3 DNA sequence: TGTGCCAGCAGACAGGCCGCCGGGACAGGGTCCTACGAGCAGTACTTC. Its translation: CASRQAAGTGSYEQYF.

This clonotype was seen at least ten times. The chain joins TRBV30 to TRBJ1-2; D is possibly TRBD1 (6 bases). V was pared by 0 bases and J by 4 bases, with 12 bases between. Germline V gene data show CDR1 as GTSNPN and CDR2 as SVGIG (reference sequence). This CDR3 is built from 14 residues. The CDR3 DNA follows: TGTGCCTGGAGTGTACTTCAGGGGAGCTATGGCTACACCTTC. This gives the protein CAWSVLQGSYGYTF.

This clonotype was counted a single time. V is TRBV4-2 and J is TRBJ2-3; 15 bases are shared with TRBD2. The V gene's germline CDR1 is LGHNA and CDR2 YNFKEQ. V trimming: 4 bases; J trimming: 2 bases; junction bases outside the gene matches: 7. The CDR3 has 18 residues. The CDR3 is CASSRGLAGGLNTDTQYF. The DNA for the CDR3 is TGTGCCAGCAGCCGGGGACTAGCGGGGGGCCTCAACACAGATACGCAGTATTTT.